This TCR beta chain was sequenced for a study of blood T cells in healthy people across ages. CDR3 length equals 15 residues. J lost 0 bases, V lost 4 bases, and 2 bases had no gene match. Germline CDR1 and CDR2: ENHRY and SYGVKD. Study-wide results and caveats: Fewer expanded clones and more diversity marked long-lived versus aged donors. Roughly linear declines in TCR beta diversity per million T cells occurred with age.

This clonotype was picked up a small number of times. Its antigen is still unknown. Each sample had at least 6 million PBMCs isolated. Together with a sample-barcoded 5' primer, a J-beta primer mix was included in a second PCR lasting about 7 to 11 cycles. TCRdb used MiXCR to reprocess the 5' RACE reads, holding one entry per CDR3 protein. The sample lists about 750,000 distinct CDR3 sequences, 50% to 65% occurring once. The rearrangement uses TRBV10-3 and TRBJ1-3; 8 bases line up with TRBD1. Sequencing was performed on blood. This TCR was sampled from a man older than 75 in good health. CDR3 in DNA: TGTGCCATCAGTGGGGGACAGGCCTCTGGAAACACCATATATTTT. It yields the protein CAISGGQASGNTIYF.